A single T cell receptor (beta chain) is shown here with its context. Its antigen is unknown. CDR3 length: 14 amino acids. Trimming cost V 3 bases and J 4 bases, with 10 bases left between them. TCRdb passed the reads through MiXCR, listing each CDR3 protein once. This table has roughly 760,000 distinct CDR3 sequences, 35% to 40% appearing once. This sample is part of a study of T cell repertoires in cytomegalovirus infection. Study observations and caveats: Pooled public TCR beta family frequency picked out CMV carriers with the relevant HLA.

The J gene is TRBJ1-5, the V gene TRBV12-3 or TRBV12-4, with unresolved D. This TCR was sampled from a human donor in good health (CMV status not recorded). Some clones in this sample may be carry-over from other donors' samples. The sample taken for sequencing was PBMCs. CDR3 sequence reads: CASSFYAGNQPQHF. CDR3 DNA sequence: TGTGCCAGCAGTTTTTACGCGGGGAATCAGCCCCAGCATTTT.